This T cell receptor beta chain was sequenced during a study of blood T cell repertoires in COVID-19. Study-level background: PBMCs, B-cell-depleted T cells, or T cells provided the cDNA or gDNA that made up the material.

Original processing notes: Reference gene primer amplification gave nucleated cell count estimates. Repertoires were generated with immunoSEQ multiplex PCR, while TCRdb's copy carries only in-frame clones and drops some. The DNA was the basis for D and trimming; V, J and clone size are from that table. The sample consists of some 100,000 clones, around nine tenths of them appearing once. The trim removed 4 bases at V and 7 bases at J, leaving 5 bases unmatched. Germline lookup yields CDR1 MNHEY and CDR2 SVGAGI. CDR3 length equals 14 residues. The source material was peripheral blood. This receptor was obtained from a woman older than 75 with active COVID-19. V gene TRBV6-5 combines with J gene TRBJ1-5, with 9 bases that match TRBD1. The CDR3 sequence: CASSSLGQGQPQHF. In DNA, the CDR3 is TGTGCCAGCAGTTCCCTCGGACAGGGGCAGCCCCAGCATTTT.